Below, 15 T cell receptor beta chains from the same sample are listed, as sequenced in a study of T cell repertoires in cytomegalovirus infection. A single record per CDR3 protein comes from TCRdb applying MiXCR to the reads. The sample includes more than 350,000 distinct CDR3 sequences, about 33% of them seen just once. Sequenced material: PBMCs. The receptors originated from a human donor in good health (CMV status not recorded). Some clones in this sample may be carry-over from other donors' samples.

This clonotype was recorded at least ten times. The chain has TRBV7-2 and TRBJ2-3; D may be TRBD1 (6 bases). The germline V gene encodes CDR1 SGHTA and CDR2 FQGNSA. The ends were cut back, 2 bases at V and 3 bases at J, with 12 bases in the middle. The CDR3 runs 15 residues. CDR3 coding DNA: TGTGCCAGCAGCTTACAGGGGAAGAGTACAGATACGCAGTATTTT. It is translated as CASSLQGKSTDTQYF. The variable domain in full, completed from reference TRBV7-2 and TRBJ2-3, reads GAGVSQSPSNKVTEKGKDVELRCDPISGHTALYWYRQSLGQGLEFLIYFQGNSAPDKSGLPSDRFSAERTGGSVSTLTIQRTQQEDSAVYLCASSLQGKSTDTQYFGPGTRLTVL.

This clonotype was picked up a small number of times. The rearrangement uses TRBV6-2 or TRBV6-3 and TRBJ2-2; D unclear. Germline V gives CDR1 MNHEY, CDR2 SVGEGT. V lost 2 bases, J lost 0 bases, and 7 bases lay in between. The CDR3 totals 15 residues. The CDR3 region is CASSYGKANTGELFF. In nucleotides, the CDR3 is TGTGCCAGCAGTTACGGGAAGGCGAACACCGGGGAGCTGTTTTTT.

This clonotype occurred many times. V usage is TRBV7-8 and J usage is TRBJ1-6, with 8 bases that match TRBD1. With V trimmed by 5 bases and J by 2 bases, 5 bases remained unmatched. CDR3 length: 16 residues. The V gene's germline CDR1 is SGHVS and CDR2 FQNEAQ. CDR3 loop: CASSLGQGPYNSPLHF. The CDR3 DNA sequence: TGTGCCAGCAGCCTAGGACAGGGACCCTATAATTCACCCCTCCACTTT.

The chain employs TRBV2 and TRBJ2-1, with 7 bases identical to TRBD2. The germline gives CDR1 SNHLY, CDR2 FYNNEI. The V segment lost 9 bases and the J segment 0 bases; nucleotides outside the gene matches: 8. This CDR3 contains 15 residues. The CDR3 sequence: CARMGGTSSYNEQFF. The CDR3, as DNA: TGTGCCAGGATGGGAGGGACCAGCTCCTACAATGAGCAGTTCTTC.

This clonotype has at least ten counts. The DNA of the CDR3 is TGTGCCAGCAGCCCGACTAGCGGGGGCGGGACCGGGGAGCTGTTTTTT. This codes for CASSPTSGGGTGELFF. The chain combines TRBV7-8 with TRBJ2-2; 12 bases are a match to TRBD2. In germline, CDR1 is SGHVS, CDR2 FQNEAQ. V was pared by 5 bases and J by 5 bases, with 6 bases of the junction left unmatched. The CDR3 is 16 residues long. The whole variable domain, filled in from reference TRBV7-8 and TRBJ2-2, reads GAGVSQSPRYKVAKRGQDVALRCDPISGHVSLFWYQQALGQGPEFLTYFQNEAQLDKSGLPSDRFFAERPEGSVSTLKIQRTQQEDSAVYLCASSPTSGGGTGELFFGEGSRLTVL.

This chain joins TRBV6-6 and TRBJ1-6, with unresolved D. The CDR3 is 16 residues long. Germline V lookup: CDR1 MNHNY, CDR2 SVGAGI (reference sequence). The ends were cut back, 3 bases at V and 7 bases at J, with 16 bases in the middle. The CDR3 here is CASSYSAVHPNSPLHF. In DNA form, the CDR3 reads TGTGCCAGCAGTTATTCGGCAGTCCATCCGAATTCACCCCTCCACTTT.

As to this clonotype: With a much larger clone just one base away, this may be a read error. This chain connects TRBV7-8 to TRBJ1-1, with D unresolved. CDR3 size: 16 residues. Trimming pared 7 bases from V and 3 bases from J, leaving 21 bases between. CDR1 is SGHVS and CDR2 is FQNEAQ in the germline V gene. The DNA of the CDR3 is TGTGCCAGCATCCTTACGCCAGCTACGGGCCACACTGAAGCTTTCTTT. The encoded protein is CASILTPATGHTEAFF.

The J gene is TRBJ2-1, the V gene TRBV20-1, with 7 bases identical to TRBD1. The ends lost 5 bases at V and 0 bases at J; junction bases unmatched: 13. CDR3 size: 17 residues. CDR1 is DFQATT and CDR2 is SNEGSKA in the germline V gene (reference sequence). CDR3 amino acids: CSAEGGQGRYSYNEQFF. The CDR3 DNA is TGCAGTGCTGAAGGGGGCCAGGGACGATACTCCTACAATGAGCAGTTCTTC.

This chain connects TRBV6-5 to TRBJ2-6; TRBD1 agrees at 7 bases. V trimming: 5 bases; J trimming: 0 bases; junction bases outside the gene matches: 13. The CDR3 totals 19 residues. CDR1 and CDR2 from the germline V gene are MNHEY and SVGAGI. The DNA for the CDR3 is TGTGCCAGCAGTAGGAGACCGGGACAGCTCCTCTCTGGGGCCAACGTCCTGACTTTC. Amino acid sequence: CASSRRPGQLLSGANVLTF.

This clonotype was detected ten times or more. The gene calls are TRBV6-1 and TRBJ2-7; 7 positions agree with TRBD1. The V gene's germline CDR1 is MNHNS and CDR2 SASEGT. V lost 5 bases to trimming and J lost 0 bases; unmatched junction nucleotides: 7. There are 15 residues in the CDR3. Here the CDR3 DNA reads TGTGCCAGCAGTTCAAAGGGGGACAGCTCCTACGAGCAGTACTTC. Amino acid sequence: CASSSKGDSSYEQYF.

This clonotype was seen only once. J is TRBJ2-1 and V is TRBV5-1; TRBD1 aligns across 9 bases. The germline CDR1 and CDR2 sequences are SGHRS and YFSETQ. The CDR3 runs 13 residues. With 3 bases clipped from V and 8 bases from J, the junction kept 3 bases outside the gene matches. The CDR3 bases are TGCGCCAGCAGCTGGGACAGGGTCGATGAGCAGTTCTTC. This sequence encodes CASSWDRVDEQFF.

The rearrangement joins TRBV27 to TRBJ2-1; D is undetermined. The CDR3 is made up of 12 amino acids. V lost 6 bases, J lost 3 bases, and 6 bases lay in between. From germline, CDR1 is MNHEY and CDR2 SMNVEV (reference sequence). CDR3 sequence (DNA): TGTGCCAGCAGCACTGACTACAATGAGCAGTTCTTC. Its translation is CASSTDYNEQFF.

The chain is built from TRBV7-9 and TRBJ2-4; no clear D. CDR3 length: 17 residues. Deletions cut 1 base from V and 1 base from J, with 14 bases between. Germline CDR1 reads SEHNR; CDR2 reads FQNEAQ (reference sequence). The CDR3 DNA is TGTGCCAGCAGCTTAGATGTAGGGTCGATGGCCAAAAACATTCAGTACTTC. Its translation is CASSLDVGSMAKNIQYF.

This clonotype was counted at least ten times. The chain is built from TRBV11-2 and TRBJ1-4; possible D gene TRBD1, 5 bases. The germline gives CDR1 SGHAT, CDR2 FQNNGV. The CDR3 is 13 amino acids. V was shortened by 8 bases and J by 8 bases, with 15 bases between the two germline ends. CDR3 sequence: CASSRDRREKLFF. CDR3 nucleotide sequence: TGTGCCAGCTCCCGGGACCGACGGGAAAAACTGTTTTTT.

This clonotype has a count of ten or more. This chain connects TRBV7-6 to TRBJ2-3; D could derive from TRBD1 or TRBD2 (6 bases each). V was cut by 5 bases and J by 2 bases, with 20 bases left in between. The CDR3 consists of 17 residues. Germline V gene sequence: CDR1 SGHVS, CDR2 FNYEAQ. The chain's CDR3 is CASSHDRGPGFTDTQYF. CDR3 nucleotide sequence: TGTGCCAGCAGCCACGATCGGGGGCCCGGATTCACAGATACGCAGTATTTT.